The TCR beta chain described here comes from a study of vaccination effects on CD4 cells after COVID-19. About this clone: What it binds is not known.

Profiled with immunoSEQ multiplex PCR; TCRdb holds only in-frame clones, not every one. The sample has 30,000 to 40,000 clones, around 70% seen once. Findings of the study overall: Missing from the study were early post-infection timepoints, and its convalescent patients were few. Late in the post-vaccination period, infection-induced and vaccine-induced clones underwent marked clonal contraction.

Peptide-pool stimulation followed by sequencing identified expanded antigen-specific CD4+ clonotypes in the ViraFEST assay. Scientists isolated CD4+ T cells after an approximately 10-day culture period ended. Each participant was given two doses of one vaccine (BNT162b2 or mRNA-1273). Fresh IL-2-containing medium replaced half the medium on days 3 and 7. Trimming pared 2 bases from V and 4 bases from J, leaving 6 bases between. The CDR3 extends over 13 amino acids. Germline V lookup: CDR1 SGHAT, CDR2 FQNNGV. The receptor comes from a human donor who received a COVID-19 vaccine. This specimen consisted of CD4+ T cells from PBMCs cultured with HCoV-229E spike peptides, obtained after COVID-19 vaccination. The rearrangement uses TRBV11-2 and TRBJ1-5; D call uncertain. CDR3 in amino acids: CASSLRPNQPQHF. As DNA, the CDR3 is TGTGCCAGCAGCTTACGGCCTAATCAGCCCCAGCATTTT. The complete variable domain, with remaining parts taken from reference TRBV11-2 and TRBJ1-5, reads EAGVAQSPRYKIIEKRQSVAFWCNPISGHATLYWYQQILGQGPKLLIQFQNNGVVDDSQLPKDRFSAERLKGVDSTLKIQPAKLEDSAVYLCASSLRPNQPQHFGDGTRLSIL.